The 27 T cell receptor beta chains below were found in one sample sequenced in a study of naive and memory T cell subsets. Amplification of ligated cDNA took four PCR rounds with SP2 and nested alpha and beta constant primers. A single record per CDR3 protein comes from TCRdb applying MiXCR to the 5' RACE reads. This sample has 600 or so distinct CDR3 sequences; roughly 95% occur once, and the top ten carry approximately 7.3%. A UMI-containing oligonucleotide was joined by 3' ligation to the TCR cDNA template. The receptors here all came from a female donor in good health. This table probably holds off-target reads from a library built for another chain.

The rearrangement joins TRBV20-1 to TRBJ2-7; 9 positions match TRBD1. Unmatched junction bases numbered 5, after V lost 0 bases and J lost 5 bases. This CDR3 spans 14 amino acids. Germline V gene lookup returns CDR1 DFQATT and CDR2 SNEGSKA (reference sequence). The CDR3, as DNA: TGCAGTGCTAGAGAGGGACAGGGAGTCCACGAGCAGTACTTC. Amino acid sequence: CSAREGQGVHEQYF.

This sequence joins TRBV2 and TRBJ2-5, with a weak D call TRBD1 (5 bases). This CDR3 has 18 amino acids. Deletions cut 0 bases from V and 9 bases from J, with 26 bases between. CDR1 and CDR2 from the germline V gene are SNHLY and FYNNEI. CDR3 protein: CASSEAKEQGGWPFSQYF. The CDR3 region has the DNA TGTGCCAGCAGTGAAGCGAAGGAGCAGGGCGGTTGGCCCTTCTCCCAGTACTTC.

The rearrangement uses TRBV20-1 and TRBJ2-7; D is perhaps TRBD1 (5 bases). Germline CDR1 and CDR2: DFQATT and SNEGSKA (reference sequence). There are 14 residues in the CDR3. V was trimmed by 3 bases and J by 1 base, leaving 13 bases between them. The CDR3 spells CSASLQGMSYEQYF. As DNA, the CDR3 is TGCAGTGCTAGTCTCCAGGGAATGTCCTACGAGCAGTACTTC.

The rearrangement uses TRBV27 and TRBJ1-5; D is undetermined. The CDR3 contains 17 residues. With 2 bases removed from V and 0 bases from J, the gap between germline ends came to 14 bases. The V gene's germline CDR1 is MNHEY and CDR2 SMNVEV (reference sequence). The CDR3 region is CASSLLGLGDSNQPQHF. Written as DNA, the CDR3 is TGTGCCAGCAGTTTACTCGGCCTTGGCGATAGCAATCAGCCCCAGCATTTT.

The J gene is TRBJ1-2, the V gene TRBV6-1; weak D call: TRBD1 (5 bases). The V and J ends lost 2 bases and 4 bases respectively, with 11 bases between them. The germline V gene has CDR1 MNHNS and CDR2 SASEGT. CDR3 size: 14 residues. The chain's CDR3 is CASSEWDVGYGYTF. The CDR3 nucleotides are TGTGCCAGCAGTGAATGGGACGTGGGCTATGGCTACACCTTC.

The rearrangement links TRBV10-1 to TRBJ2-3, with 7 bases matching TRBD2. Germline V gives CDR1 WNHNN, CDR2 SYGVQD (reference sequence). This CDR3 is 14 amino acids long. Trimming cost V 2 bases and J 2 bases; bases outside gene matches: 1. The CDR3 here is CASSEREVTDTQYF. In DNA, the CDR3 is TGCGCCAGCAGTGAGCGGGAGGTCACAGATACGCAGTATTTT.

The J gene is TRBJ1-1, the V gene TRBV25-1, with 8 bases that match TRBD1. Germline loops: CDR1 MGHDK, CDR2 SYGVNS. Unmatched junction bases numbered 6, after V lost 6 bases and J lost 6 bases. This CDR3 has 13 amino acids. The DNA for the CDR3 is TGTGCCAGCAGACCCGGGACAGGCTCTGAAGCTTTCTTT. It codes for CASRPGTGSEAFF.

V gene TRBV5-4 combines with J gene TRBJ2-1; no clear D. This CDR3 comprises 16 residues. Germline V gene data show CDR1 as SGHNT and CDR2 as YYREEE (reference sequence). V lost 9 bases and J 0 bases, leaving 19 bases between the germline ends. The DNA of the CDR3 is TGTGCCACCATGCAGGATTGGCGGAGCTCCTACAATGAGCAGTTCTTC. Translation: CATMQDWRSSYNEQFF.

The CDR3: CASKAGGNTGELFF. The CDR3 DNA sequence: TGTGCCAGCAAGGCGGGGGGGAACACCGGGGAGCTGTTTTTT. The V call is TRBV6-5, the J call TRBJ2-2; 8 positions agree with TRBD2. With 7 bases clipped from V and 1 base from J, the junction kept 2 bases outside the gene matches. Germline-derived CDR1 and CDR2 are MNHEY and SVGAGI. There are 14 residues in the CDR3.

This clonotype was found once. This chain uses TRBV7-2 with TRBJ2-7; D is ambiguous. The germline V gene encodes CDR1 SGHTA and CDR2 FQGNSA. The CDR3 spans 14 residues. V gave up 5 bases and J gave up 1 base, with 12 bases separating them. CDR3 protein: CASSRRLESYEQYF. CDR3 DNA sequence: TGTGCCAGCAGCCGCCGCCTAGAATCCTACGAGCAGTACTTC. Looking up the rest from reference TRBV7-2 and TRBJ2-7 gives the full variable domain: GAGVSQSPSNKVTEKGKDVELRCDPISGHTALYWYRQSLGQGLEFLIYFQGNSAPDKSGLPSDRFSAERTGGSVSTLTIQRTQQEDSAVYLCASSRRLESYEQYFGPGTRLTVT.

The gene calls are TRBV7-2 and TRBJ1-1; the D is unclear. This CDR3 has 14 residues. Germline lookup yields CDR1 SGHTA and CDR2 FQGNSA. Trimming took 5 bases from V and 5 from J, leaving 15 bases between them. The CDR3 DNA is TGTGCCAGCAGCCTTACAGCCCCTTCGACTGAAGCTTTCTTT. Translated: CASSLTAPSTEAFF.

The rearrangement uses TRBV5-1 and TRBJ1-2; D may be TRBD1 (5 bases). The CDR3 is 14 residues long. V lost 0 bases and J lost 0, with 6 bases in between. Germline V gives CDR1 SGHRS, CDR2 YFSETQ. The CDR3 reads CASSLDRTNYGYTF. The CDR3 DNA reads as TGCGCCAGCAGCTTGGACAGGACTAACTATGGCTACACCTTC.

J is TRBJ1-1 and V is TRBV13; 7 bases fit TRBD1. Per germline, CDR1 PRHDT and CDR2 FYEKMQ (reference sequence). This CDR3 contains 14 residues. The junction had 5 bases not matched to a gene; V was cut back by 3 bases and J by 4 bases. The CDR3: CASSLYRGSTEAFF. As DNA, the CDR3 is TGTGCCAGCAGCTTGTACAGGGGATCCACTGAAGCTTTCTTT.

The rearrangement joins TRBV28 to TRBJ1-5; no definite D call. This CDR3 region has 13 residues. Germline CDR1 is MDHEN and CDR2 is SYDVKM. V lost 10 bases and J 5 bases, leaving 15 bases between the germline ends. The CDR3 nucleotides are TGTGCCACCACTTTGGGAGGACATCAGCCCCAGCATTTT. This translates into CATTLGGHQPQHF.

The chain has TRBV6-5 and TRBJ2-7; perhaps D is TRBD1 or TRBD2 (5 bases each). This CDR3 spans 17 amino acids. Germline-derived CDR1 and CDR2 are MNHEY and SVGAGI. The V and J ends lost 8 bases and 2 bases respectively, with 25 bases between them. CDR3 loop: CASGALPTGPSTYEQYF. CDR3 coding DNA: TGTGCCAGCGGAGCTCTCCCGACGGGACCGAGCACCTACGAGCAGTACTTC.

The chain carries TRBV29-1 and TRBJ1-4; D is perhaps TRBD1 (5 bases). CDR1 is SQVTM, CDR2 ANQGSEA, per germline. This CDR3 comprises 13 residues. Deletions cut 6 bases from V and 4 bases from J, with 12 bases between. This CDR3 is CSVGTVGNEKLFF. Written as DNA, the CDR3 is TGCAGCGTGGGGACGGTCGGTAATGAAAAACTGTTTTTT. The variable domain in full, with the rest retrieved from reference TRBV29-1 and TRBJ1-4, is SAVISQKPSRDICQRGTSLTIQCQVDSQVTMMFWYRQQPGQSLTLIATANQGSEATYESGFVIDKFPISRPNLTFSTLTVSNMSPEDSSIYLCSVGTVGNEKLFFGSGTQLSVL.

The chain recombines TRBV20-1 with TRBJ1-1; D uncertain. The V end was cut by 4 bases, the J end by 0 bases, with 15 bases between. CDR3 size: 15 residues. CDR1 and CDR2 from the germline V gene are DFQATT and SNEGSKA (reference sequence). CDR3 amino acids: CSAKVWVGMNTEAFF. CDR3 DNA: TGCAGTGCTAAAGTATGGGTGGGTATGAACACTGAAGCTTTCTTT.

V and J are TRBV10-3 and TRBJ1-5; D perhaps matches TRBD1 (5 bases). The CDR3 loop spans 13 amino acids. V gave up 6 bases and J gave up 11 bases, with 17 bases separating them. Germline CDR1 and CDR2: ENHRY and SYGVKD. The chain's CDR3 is CAIRGTDRGTQHF. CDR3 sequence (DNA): TGTGCCATCAGAGGGACCGACCGGGGCACCCAGCATTTT.

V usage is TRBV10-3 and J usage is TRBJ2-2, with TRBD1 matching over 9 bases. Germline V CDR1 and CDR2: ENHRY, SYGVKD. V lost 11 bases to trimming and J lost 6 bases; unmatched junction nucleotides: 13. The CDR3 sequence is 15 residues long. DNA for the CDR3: TGTGCCTCTGGACCGGGGACAGGGTCGTCCGGGGAGCTGTTTTTT. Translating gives CASGPGTGSSGELFF.

The CDR3 sequence: CASSVPGRSYEQYF. The CDR3 DNA follows: TGTGCCAGCAGTGTACCGGGACGGAGCTACGAGCAGTACTTC. This sequence joins TRBV25-1 and TRBJ2-7; the D call may be TRBD1 or TRBD2 (5 bases each). Germline V lookup: CDR1 MGHDK, CDR2 SYGVNS. CDR3 length: 14 residues. V was trimmed by 4 bases and J by 3 bases, leaving 13 bases between them.

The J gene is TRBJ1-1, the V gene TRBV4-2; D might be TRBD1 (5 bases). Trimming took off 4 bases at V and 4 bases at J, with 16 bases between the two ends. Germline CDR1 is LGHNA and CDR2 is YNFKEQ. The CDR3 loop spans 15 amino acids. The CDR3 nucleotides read TGTGCCAGCAGCCGGGACCTTACCGCGGGCACTGAAGCTTTCTTT. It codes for CASSRDLTAGTEAFF.

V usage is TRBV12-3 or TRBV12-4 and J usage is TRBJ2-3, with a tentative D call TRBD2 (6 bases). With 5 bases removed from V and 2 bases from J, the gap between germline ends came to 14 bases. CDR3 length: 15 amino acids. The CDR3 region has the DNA TGTGCCAGCAGTAAGACTAGGGCGACCACAGATACGCAGTATTTT. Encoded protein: CASSKTRATTDTQYF.

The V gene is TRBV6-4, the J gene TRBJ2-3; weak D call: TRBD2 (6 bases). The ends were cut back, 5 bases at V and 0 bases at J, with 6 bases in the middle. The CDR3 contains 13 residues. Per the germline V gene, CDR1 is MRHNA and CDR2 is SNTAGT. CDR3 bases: TGTGCCAGCAGTAGCGGGAGCACAGATACGCAGTATTTT. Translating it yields CASSSGSTDTQYF.

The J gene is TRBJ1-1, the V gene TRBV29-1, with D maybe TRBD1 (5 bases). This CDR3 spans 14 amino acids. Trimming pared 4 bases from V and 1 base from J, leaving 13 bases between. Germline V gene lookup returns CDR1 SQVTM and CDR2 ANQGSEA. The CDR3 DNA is TGCAGCGTTGTTATAACCGGGGGGAACACTGAAGCTTTCTTT. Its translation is CSVVITGGNTEAFF. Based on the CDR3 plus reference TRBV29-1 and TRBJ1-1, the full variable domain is SAVISQKPSRDICQRGTSLTIQCQVDSQVTMMFWYRQQPGQSLTLIATANQGSEATYESGFVIDKFPISRPNLTFSTLTVSNMSPEDSSIYLCSVVITGGNTEAFFGQGTRLTVV.

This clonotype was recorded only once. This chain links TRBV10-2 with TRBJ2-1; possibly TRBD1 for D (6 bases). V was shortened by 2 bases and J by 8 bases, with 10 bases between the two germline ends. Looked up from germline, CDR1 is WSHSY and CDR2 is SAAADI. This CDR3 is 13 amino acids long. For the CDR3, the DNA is TGCGCCAGCAGTGAGGGAACAGGGTATGAGCAGTTCTTC. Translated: CASSEGTGYEQFF.

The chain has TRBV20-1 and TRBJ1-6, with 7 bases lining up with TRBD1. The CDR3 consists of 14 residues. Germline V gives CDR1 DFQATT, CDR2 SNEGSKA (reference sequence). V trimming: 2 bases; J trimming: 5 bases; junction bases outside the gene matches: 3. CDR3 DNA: TGCAGTGCTAGATCTGACAGGGATAATTCACCCCTCCACTTT. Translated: CSARSDRDNSPLHF.

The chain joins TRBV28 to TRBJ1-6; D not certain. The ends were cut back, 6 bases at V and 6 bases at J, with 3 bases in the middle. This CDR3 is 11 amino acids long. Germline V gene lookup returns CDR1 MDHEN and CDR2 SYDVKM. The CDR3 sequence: CASRRNSPLHF. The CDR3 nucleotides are TGTGCCAGCAGACGTAATTCACCCCTCCACTTT.